These 17 T cell receptor beta chains came from one sample sequenced in a study of shared clonotypes between healthy human individuals (dated by TCRdb to 2018 to 2020). Library preparation used the immunoSEQ multiplex PCR assay. Sourced from immuneACCESS, this table was stored by TCRdb with only in-frame sequences that have V and J called. A share of the clones is absent; for the studies checked, an unresolved V gene accounts for under half, and the remainder has no known explanation. The sample has 2 million to 2.5 million clones on record, 85% to 95% of them singletons. The ten biggest clones cover about 0.36% of the sample. Sequences were obtained from naive CD4+ T cells from PBMCs. Reading the label with the study, this specimen's cell subset or site is: CD45RA+ positively selected. These TCRs come from a man younger than 35 in good health. Some clones in this sample may be carry-over from other donors' samples.

Remarks on this clone: Within the sample, other DNA sequences also encode this same CDR3. Here the CDR3 reads CASSLGLAGGSYNEQFF. In nucleotides, the CDR3 is TGCGCCAGCAGCCTGGGACTAGCGGGAGGATCCTACAATGAGCAGTTCTTC. The chain couples TRBV5-1 to TRBJ2-1; 15 bases agree with TRBD2. V lost 4 bases and J lost 1; bases outside the gene matches: 3. Looked up from germline, CDR1 is SGHRS and CDR2 is YFSETQ. The CDR3 length is 17 residues.

This chain connects TRBV11-2 to TRBJ2-3, with 11 bases lining up with TRBD2. J lost 4 bases, V lost 1 base, and 7 bases had no gene match. This CDR3 comprises 17 residues. Germline CDR1 SGHAT, CDR2 FQNNGV. The CDR3 DNA sequence: TGTGCCAGCAGCTTAGTTTTACTAGCGGGAGCGGCAGATACGCAGTATTTT. Translated, it gives CASSLVLLAGAADTQYF. Full variable domain (missing parts from reference TRBV11-2 and TRBJ2-3): EAGVAQSPRYKIIEKRQSVAFWCNPISGHATLYWYQQILGQGPKLLIQFQNNGVVDDSQLPKDRFSAERLKGVDSTLKIQPAKLEDSAVYLCASSLVLLAGAADTQYFGPGTRLTVL.

To note about this clone: The sample contains more than one DNA sequence encoding this CDR3. The genes are TRBV7-2 and TRBJ2-7, with D perhaps matching TRBD2 (6 bases). The CDR3 spans 15 residues. CDR1 SGHTA and CDR2 FQGNSA come from the germline V gene. The ends were cut back, 1 base at V and 2 bases at J, with 12 bases in the middle. CDR3 loop: CASSLGLALTYEQYF. The CDR3 DNA reads as TGTGCCAGCAGCTTAGGGCTAGCGCTTACCTACGAGCAGTACTTC.

As concerns this clone: The sample carries other DNA sequences with the same CDR3. The gene calls are TRBV29-1 and TRBJ1-2; no reliable D call. CDR1 is SQVTM, CDR2 ANQGSEA, per germline. The CDR3 has 10 amino acids. V lost 1 base to trimming and J lost 4 bases, with 1 base between them. This chain's CDR3 is CSVEGYGYTF. The DNA of the CDR3 is TGCAGCGTTGAAGGCTATGGCTACACCTTC.

This sequence joins TRBV5-1 and TRBJ2-3; no firm D call. V was clipped by 4 bases and J by 5 bases, with 14 bases between them. The CDR3 covers 14 residues. Germline CDR1 is SGHRS and CDR2 is YFSETQ. The CDR3 is CASSAGSDGDTQYF. The CDR3 coding sequence is TGCGCCAGCAGCGCCGGCTCGGATGGAGATACGCAGTATTTT. Variable domain in full (rest from reference TRBV5-1 and TRBJ2-3): KAGVTQTPRYLIKTRGQQVTLSCSPISGHRSVSWYQQTPGQGLQFLFEYFSETQRNKGNFPGRFSGRQFSNSRSEMNVSTLELGDSALYLCASSAGSDGDTQYFGPGTRLTVL.

About this clone: The sample carries other DNA sequences with the same CDR3. The rearrangement uses TRBV5-1 and TRBJ2-1, with 14 bases that match TRBD2. This CDR3 has 16 amino acids. Germline V CDR1 and CDR2: SGHRS, YFSETQ. V trimming: 0 bases; J trimming: 8 bases; junction bases outside the gene matches: 4. CDR3 sequence: CASSLGTSGRSHEQFF. CDR3 sequence (DNA): TGCGCCAGCAGCTTGGGGACTAGCGGGAGGTCCCATGAGCAGTTCTTC.

This clone was recorded only once. The chain couples TRBV4-3 to TRBJ1-1; TRBD1 agrees at 7 bases. Germline V gives CDR1 LGHNA, CDR2 YSLEER. This CDR3 is 18 amino acids long. V was clipped by 0 bases and J by 4 bases; unmatched bases: 14. In DNA, the CDR3 is TGCGCCAGCAGCCAAGACGAGCCCACAACAGGGGTAGGCACTGAAGCTTTCTTT. It codes for CASSQDEPTTGVGTEAFF.

The rearrangement uses TRBV7-3 and TRBJ2-1; D assignment may be TRBD1 or TRBD2 (6 bases each). The CDR3 length is 14 residues. Trimming cost V 5 bases and J 5 bases, with 13 bases left between them. Germline CDR1 and CDR2: SGHTA and FQGTGA. The CDR3 DNA sequence: TGTGCCAGCAGCCCGAAGGGGGGTCACAATGAGCAGTTCTTC. Protein product: CASSPKGGHNEQFF.

The CDR3 spells CASSWGLAAYNEQFF. CDR3 in DNA: TGTGCCAGCAGTTGGGGACTAGCGGCCTACAATGAGCAGTTCTTC. This chain connects TRBV28 to TRBJ2-1, with 11 bases matching TRBD2. The CDR3 has 15 residues. The germline V gene encodes CDR1 MDHEN and CDR2 SYDVKM. Trimming cost V 4 bases and J 2 bases; bases outside gene matches: 1.

The CDR3 protein is CASSTTGDLDEAFF. DNA for the CDR3: TGTGCCAGCAGCACAACTGGGGATTTGGATGAAGCTTTCTTT. V and J are TRBV7-3 and TRBJ1-1; D is ambiguous. Trimming took off 5 bases at V and 7 bases at J, with 17 bases between the two ends. The germline gives CDR1 SGHTA, CDR2 FQGTGA. There are 14 residues in the CDR3.

This clone has only one observation. The CDR3 DNA reads as TGCGCCAGCAGCCAAGCGGGGGGAGGAGCTTTCTTT. Its protein product is CASSQAGGGAFF. The chain combines TRBV4-3 with TRBJ1-1, with D maybe TRBD1 (5 bases). CDR1 and CDR2 from the germline V gene are LGHNA and YSLEER. The germline V and J ends were trimmed by 1 base and 10 bases, with 10 bases remaining between them. This CDR3 comprises 12 residues.

The rearrangement joins TRBV5-6 to TRBJ2-5; the D gene is possibly TRBD1 (6 bases). The V gene lost 4 bases and the J gene lost 9 bases, with 19 bases spanning the gap. The CDR3 sequence is 14 residues long. Looked up from germline, CDR1 is SGHDT and CDR2 is YYEEEE. The CDR3, as DNA: TGTGCCAGCAGCCCCGACAGGCTCCTTCTGGCCCAGTACTTC. The encoded protein is CASSPDRLLLAQYF.

The J gene is TRBJ2-6, the V gene TRBV5-4; D is perhaps TRBD2 (5 bases). This CDR3 spans 15 amino acids. Between the trimmed V and J ends, which lost 4 bases and 2 bases, there was a span of 10 bases. The V gene's germline CDR1 is SGHNT and CDR2 YYREEE (reference sequence). The DNA for the CDR3 is TGTGCCAGCAGCGATGGACTGGCTGGGGCCAACGTCCTGACTTTC. The encoded protein is CASSDGLAGANVLTF.

The V and J genes are TRBV6-1 and TRBJ2-7, with a tentative D call TRBD2 (6 bases). The CDR3 totals 14 residues. Germline-derived CDR1 and CDR2 are MNHNS and SASEGT. V was clipped by 7 bases and J by 2 bases, with 15 bases between them. The CDR3 here is CASTESGEAYEQYF. The CDR3 coding sequence is TGTGCCAGCACCGAATCCGGGGAGGCCTACGAGCAGTACTTC.

The V and J genes are TRBV2 and TRBJ1-1, with D tentatively TRBD1 (5 bases). The CDR3 is 13 residues long. Germline V CDR1 and CDR2: SNHLY, FYNNEI. V was clipped by 4 bases and J by 1 base, with 7 bases between them. In nucleotides, the CDR3 is TGTGCCAGCAGTGTAGGGGAGAACACTGAAGCTTTCTTT. Protein: CASSVGENTEAFF. Full variable domain (outside the CDR3, taken from reference TRBV2 and TRBJ1-1): EPEVTQTPSHQVTQMGQEVILRCVPISNHLYFYWYRQILGQKVEFLVSFYNNEISEKSEIFDDQFSVERPDGSNFTLKIRSTKLEDSAMYFCASSVGENTEAFFGQGTRLTVV.

V gene TRBV30 combines with J gene TRBJ2-5; D is uncertain. V was shortened by 3 bases and J by 3 bases, with 11 bases between the two germline ends. There are 13 residues in the CDR3. The germline CDR1 and CDR2 sequences are GTSNPN and SVGIG (reference sequence). CDR3 nucleotides: TGTGCCTGGAGATCCCTACCCGAAGAGACCCAGTACTTC. Protein product: CAWRSLPEETQYF.

The genes are TRBV9 and TRBJ2-1, with 9 positions matching TRBD2. Trimming cost V 3 bases and J 4 bases; bases outside gene matches: 14. Germline-derived CDR1 and CDR2 are SGDLS and YYNGEE. The CDR3 loop spans 18 amino acids. The CDR3 loop is CASSGPPVASGIYNEQFF. CDR3 DNA: TGTGCCAGCAGCGGACCCCCAGTGGCTAGCGGGATATACAATGAGCAGTTCTTC.